This TCR beta chain was identified during a study of T cells expressing NK-cell markers. Study in general: Investigators obtained TCR beta repertoires from sorted CD3+CD56+NKG2C+, CD3+CD56+NKG2C- and CD3+CD56-NKG2C+ T cells.

Notes on this clonotype: Its specificity is not known.

CDR1 SGHTA and CDR2 FQGNSA come from the germline V gene. The CDR3 loop spans 12 amino acids. Study observations and caveats: These clonotypes also led the CD3+CD56-NKG2C+ fraction in a handful of donors. Whether expanded NKG2C+ T cell clones recognized HCMV stayed uncertain.

For each CDR3 protein, TCRdb gives one entry from its re-call of the 5' RACE reads, without DNA. Recorded here are 440,000 or so distinct CDR3 sequences; the top ten clones represent about 7.1%. Sequencing was performed on blood T cells: a sorted CD56 or NKG2C T cell subset, CD4+ or CD8+ T cells, or bulk PBMC T cells (not recorded which). V usage is TRBV7-2 and J usage is TRBJ2-5; TCRdb indicates TRBD1, and absent DNA this call remains unverified. This clonotype was obtained from a woman aged 18-70 years in good health. The CDR3: CASNSWGGTQYF.